The sample holds many counts of the clone carrying this TCR beta chain. Its matching antigen is unknown. All donors were healthy Caucasians. V dropped 8 bases and J dropped 5 bases, with 9 bases sitting between them. The CDR3 contains 11 residues. These data are taken from a study of identical twins. Study-level findings and limits: The authors noted that invariant MAIT and iNKT cells could partly confound zero-insertion analyses.

Using its own MiXCR run on the 5' RACE reads, TCRdb lists one record per CDR3 protein. The sample records fewer than 800,000 distinct CDR3 sequences, 7.1% being singletons. Another study also made use of these data, one on yellow fever vaccine responses in identical twins. Turning to that study: Reportedly, twins showed a vaccine T cell response that looked partly convergent and partly personalized.

The chain links TRBV12-3 or TRBV12-4 to TRBJ2-5; D not certain. Sequenced material: PBMCs. The TCR comes from a woman aged 18-30 years in good health. The CDR3 loop is CASSSWETQYF. The CDR3 DNA reads as TGTGCCAGCTCCTCTTGGGAGACCCAGTACTTC.